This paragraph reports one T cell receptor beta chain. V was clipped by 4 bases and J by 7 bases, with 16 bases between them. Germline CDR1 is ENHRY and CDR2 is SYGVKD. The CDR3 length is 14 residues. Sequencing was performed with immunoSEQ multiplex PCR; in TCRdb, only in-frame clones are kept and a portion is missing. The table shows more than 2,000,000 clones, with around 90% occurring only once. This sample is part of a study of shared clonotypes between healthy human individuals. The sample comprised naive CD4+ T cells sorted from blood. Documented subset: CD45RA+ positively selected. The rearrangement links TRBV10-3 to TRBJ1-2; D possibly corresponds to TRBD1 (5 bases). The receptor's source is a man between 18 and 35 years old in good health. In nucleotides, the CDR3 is TGTGCCATCAGTGCCGACGGGGGGACCGGTGGCTACACCTTC. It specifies CAISADGGTGGYTF.